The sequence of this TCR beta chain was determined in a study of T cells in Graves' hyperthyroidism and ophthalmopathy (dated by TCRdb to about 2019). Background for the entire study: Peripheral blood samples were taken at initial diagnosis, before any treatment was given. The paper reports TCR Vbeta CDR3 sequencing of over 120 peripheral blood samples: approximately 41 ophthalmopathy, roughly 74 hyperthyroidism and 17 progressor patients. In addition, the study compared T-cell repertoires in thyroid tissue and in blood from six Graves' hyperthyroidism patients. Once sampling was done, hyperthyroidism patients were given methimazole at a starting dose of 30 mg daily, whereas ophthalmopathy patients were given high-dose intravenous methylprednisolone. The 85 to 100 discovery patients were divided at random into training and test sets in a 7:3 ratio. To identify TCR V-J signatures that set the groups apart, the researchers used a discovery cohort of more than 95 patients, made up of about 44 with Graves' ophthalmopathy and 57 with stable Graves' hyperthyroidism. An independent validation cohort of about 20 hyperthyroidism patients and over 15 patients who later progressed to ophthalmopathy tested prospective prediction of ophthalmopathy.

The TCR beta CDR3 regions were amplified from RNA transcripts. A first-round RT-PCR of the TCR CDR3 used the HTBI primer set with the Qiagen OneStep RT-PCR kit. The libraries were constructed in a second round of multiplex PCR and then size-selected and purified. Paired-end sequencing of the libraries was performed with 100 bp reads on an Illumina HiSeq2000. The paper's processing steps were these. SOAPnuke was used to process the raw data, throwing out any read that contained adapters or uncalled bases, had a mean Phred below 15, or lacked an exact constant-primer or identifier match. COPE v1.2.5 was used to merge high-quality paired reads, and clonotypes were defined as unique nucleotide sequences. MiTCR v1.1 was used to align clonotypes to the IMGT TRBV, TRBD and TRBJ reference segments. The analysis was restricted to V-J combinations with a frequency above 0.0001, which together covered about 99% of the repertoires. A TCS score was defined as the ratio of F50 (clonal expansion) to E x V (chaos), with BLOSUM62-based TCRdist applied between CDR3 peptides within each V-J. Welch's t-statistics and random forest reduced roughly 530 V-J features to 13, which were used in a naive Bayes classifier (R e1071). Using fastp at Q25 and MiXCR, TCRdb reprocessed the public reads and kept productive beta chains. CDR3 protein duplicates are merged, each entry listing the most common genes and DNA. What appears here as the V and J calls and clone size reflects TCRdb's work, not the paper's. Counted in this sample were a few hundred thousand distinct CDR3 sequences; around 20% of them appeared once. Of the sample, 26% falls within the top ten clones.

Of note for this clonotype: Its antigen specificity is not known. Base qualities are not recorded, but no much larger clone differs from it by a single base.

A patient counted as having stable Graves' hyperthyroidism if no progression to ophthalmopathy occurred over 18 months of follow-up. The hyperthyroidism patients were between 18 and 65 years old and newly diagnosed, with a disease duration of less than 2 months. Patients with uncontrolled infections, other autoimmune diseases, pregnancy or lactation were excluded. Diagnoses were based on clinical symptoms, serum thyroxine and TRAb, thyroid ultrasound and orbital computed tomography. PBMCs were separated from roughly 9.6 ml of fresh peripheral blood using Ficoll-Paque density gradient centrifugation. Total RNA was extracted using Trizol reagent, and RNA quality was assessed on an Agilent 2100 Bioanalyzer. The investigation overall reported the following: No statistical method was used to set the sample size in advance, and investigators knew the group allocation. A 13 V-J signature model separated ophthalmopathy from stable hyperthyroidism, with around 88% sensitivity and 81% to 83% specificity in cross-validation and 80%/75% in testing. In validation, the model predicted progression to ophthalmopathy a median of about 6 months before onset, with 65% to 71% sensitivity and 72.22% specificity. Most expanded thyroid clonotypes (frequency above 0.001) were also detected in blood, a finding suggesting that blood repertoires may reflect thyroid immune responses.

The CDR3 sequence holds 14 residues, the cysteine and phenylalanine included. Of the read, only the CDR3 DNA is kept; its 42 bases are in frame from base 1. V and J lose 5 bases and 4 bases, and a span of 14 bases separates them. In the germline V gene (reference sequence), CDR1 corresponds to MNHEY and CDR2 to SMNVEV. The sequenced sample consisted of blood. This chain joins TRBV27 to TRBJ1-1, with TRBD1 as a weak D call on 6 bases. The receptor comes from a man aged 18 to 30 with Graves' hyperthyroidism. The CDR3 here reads CASSLQGEATEAFF. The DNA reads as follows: TGTGCCAGCAGTCTACAGGGTGAAGCCACTGAAGCTTTCTTT.